This is a list of T cell receptor beta chains from one sample in a study of graft-versus-host responses after intestinal transplantation. The assay was immunoSEQ multiplex PCR, and TCRdb's table has in-frame clones only and misses some. The sample includes under 25,000 clones, about 89% seen only once; the top ten take 9.4%. Sequenced here: PBMCs, sampled less than 240 days after intestinal transplant. The origin of the receptors is a human patient who received an intestinal transplant, so some T cells may come from the graft donor. The CDR3 runs from the conserved cysteine through the conserved F or W. Fields, in order: clone size, D gene, V gene, J gene, CDR3 DNA, CDR3 protein. D genes are given only for firm matches. Not all rows give a size; the values are once, few, many and, for expanded clones, a class.

abundance: NA; d_gene: NA; v_gene: TRBV2; j_gene: TRBJ1-2; CDR3nt: TGTGCCAGCGGTGCAGAGGCAAACTATGGCTACACCTTC; CDR3aa: CASGAEANYGYTF
abundance: NA; d_gene: NA; v_gene: TRBV6-6; j_gene: TRBJ1-1; CDR3nt: TGTGCCAGCAGCCTACAGGGATCCACTGAAGCTTTCTTT; CDR3aa: CASSLQGSTEAFF
abundance: few; d_gene: NA; v_gene: TRBV7-9; j_gene: TRBJ2-6; CDR3nt: TGTGCCAGCAGCTTCGATCGGGGTGGGGCCAACGTCCTGACTTTC; CDR3aa: CASSFDRGGANVLTF
abundance: NA; d_gene: NA; v_gene: TRBV7-3; j_gene: TRBJ1-6; CDR3nt: TGTGCCAGCAGCATGGACGGTTTCTATAATTCACCCCTCCACTTT; CDR3aa: CASSMDGFYNSPLHF
abundance: once; d_gene: NA; v_gene: TRBV7-8; j_gene: TRBJ2-1; CDR3nt: TGTGCCAGCAGCCCCGATGGCACCACCTACAATGAGCAGTTCTTC; CDR3aa: CASSPDGTTYNEQFF
abundance: NA; d_gene: TRBD1; v_gene: TRBV9; j_gene: TRBJ2-7; CDR3nt: TGTGCCAGCAGCGTTACGGACAGGGTCAGCTCCTACGAGCAGTACTTC; CDR3aa: CASSVTDRVSSYEQYF
abundance: NA; d_gene: NA; v_gene: TRBV27; j_gene: TRBJ2-7; CDR3nt: TGTGCCAGCAGTTCTCCGGGGCGGGGAAGCTACGAGCAGTACTTC; CDR3aa: CASSSPGRGSYEQYF
abundance: NA; d_gene: NA; v_gene: TRBV6-1; j_gene: TRBJ2-2; CDR3nt: TGTGCCAGCAGTGAAGCGCTCCGGGGCGGAGTGCACCGGGGAGCTGTTTTT; CDR3aa: CASSEALRGGVHRGAVF
abundance: NA; d_gene: NA; v_gene: TRBV7-8; j_gene: TRBJ1-5; CDR3nt: TGTGCCAGCAGCCGGGTTGGCTTTATTTCATACGAAAACCATCAGCCCCAGCATTTT; CDR3aa: CASSRVGFISYENHQPQHF
abundance: NA; d_gene: NA; v_gene: TRBV7-2; j_gene: TRBJ2-3; CDR3nt: TGTGCCAGCAGCACCAGCCCTTACAGGGAAGATACGCAGTATTTT; CDR3aa: CASSTSPYREDTQYF
abundance: NA; d_gene: NA; v_gene: TRBV6-1; j_gene: TRBJ2-5; CDR3nt: TGTGCCAGCAGTGACGTCGGGGGGCTACAAGAGACCCAGTACTTC; CDR3aa: CASSDVGGLQETQYF
abundance: NA; d_gene: NA; v_gene: TRBV6-6; j_gene: TRBJ2-5; CDR3nt: TGTGCCAGCAGTTCAAAACAGGGCGGCGAGACCCAGTACTTC; CDR3aa: CASSSKQGGETQYF
abundance: few; d_gene: NA; v_gene: TRBV4-2; j_gene: TRBJ1-1; CDR3nt: TGTGCCAGCAGCCAAGTGGGGGGCCCGAACACTGAAGCTTTCTTT; CDR3aa: CASSQVGGPNTEAFF
abundance: NA; d_gene: NA; v_gene: TRBV18; j_gene: TRBJ1-2; CDR3nt: TGTGCCAGCTCACCCCCGTGGGACTCTTATGGCTACACCTTC; CDR3aa: CASSPPWDSYGYTF
abundance: few; d_gene: NA; v_gene: TRBV6-5; j_gene: TRBJ1-1; CDR3nt: TGTGCCAGCAGTTACTACCAGGGCGCCACTGAAGCTTTCTTT; CDR3aa: CASSYYQGATEAFF
abundance: NA; d_gene: TRBD2; v_gene: TRBV29-1; j_gene: TRBJ2-7; CDR3nt: TGCAGCGTTGGGGACTATTTCTACGAGCAGTACTTC; CDR3aa: CSVGDYFYEQYF
abundance: NA; d_gene: NA; v_gene: TRBV28; j_gene: TRBJ2-7; CDR3nt: TGTGCCAGCAGTTTCCACCCGTACGAGCAGTACTTC; CDR3aa: CASSFHPYEQYF
abundance: NA; d_gene: TRBD2; v_gene: TRBV6-1; j_gene: TRBJ2-7; CDR3nt: TGTGCCAGCAGCCACGCGACTAGCGGGGGGGAGCAGTACTTC; CDR3aa: CASSHATSGGEQYF
abundance: NA; d_gene: NA; v_gene: TRBV5-3; j_gene: TRBJ1-2; CDR3nt: TGTGCCAGAAGCTTGGGCTATGGCTACACCTTC; CDR3aa: CARSLGYGYTF
abundance: NA; d_gene: TRBD2; v_gene: TRBV9; j_gene: TRBJ2-3; CDR3nt: TGTGCCAGCAGCGTCGGGACTAGGACGGCAGATACGCAGTATTTT; CDR3aa: CASSVGTRTADTQYF
abundance: NA; d_gene: NA; v_gene: TRBV6-5; j_gene: TRBJ2-7; CDR3nt: TGTGCCAGCATTCCGGGACTGAGGACCTACGAGCAGTACTTC; CDR3aa: CASIPGLRTYEQYF
abundance: NA; d_gene: TRBD1; v_gene: TRBV25-1; j_gene: TRBJ1-1; CDR3nt: TGTGCCAGCAGTTACAGGGGGATGACTGAAGCTTTCTTT; CDR3aa: CASSYRGMTEAFF
abundance: NA; d_gene: NA; v_gene: TRBV7-9; j_gene: TRBJ2-3; CDR3nt: TGTGCCAGCAGTCTAGGCCAGACGGGAACAGATACGCAGTATTTT; CDR3aa: CASSLGQTGTDTQYF
abundance: NA; d_gene: TRBD1; v_gene: TRBV9; j_gene: TRBJ1-2; CDR3nt: TGTGCCAGCAGCGTACGCCCGGGACAGGGGGAAGCTAACTATGGCTACACCTTC; CDR3aa: CASSVRPGQGEANYGYTF
abundance: NA; d_gene: TRBD2; v_gene: TRBV7-8; j_gene: TRBJ2-5; CDR3nt: TGTGCCAGCAGCTCAGGGACTAGCGGGCAAGAGACCCAGTACTTC; CDR3aa: CASSSGTSGQETQYF
abundance: NA; d_gene: TRBD1; v_gene: TRBV6-5; j_gene: TRBJ1-2; CDR3nt: TGTGCCAGCAGTTATGGGACAGGGGGAATTTCCTATGGCTACACCTTC; CDR3aa: CASSYGTGGISYGYTF
abundance: NA; d_gene: NA; v_gene: TRBV6-4; j_gene: TRBJ1-6; CDR3nt: TGTGCCAGCAGTGACAGGGATAATTCACCCCTCCACTTT; CDR3aa: CASSDRDNSPLHF
abundance: once; d_gene: TRBD2; v_gene: TRBV11-2; j_gene: TRBJ2-5; CDR3nt: TGTGCCAGCAGCTTAACTAGCGGGGGAGAGACCCAGTACTTC; CDR3aa: CASSLTSGGETQYF
abundance: NA; d_gene: NA; v_gene: TRBV11-2; j_gene: TRBJ2-7; CDR3nt: TGTGCCAGCAGCTTTGACCGCCTCGATCAGTACTTC; CDR3aa: CASSFDRLDQYF
abundance: NA; d_gene: NA; v_gene: TRBV6-1; j_gene: TRBJ1-4; CDR3nt: TGTGCCAGCAGTCCGGGGGGGGCGGATGAAAAACTGTTTTTT; CDR3aa: CASSPGGADEKLFF
abundance: NA; d_gene: NA; v_gene: TRBV6-1; j_gene: TRBJ2-7; CDR3nt: TGTGCCAGCAGTGAACTGGTGGGGGCCTACGAGCAGTACTTC; CDR3aa: CASSELVGAYEQYF
abundance: NA; d_gene: NA; v_gene: TRBV7-9; j_gene: TRBJ1-1; CDR3nt: TGTGCCAGCAGCTTTGCACAGGGTCTGAACACTGAAGCTTTCTTT; CDR3aa: CASSFAQGLNTEAFF
abundance: once; d_gene: TRBD1; v_gene: TRBV4-1; j_gene: TRBJ2-7; CDR3nt: TGCGCCAGCAGCCACCCCAGACAGGGGGGGGAGTACGAGCAGTACTTC; CDR3aa: CASSHPRQGGEYEQYF
abundance: NA; d_gene: TRBD1; v_gene: TRBV7-9; j_gene: TRBJ1-2; CDR3nt: TGTGCCAGCAGCCGAGAAACAGGGGAATGGGACTATGGCTACACCTTC; CDR3aa: CASSRETGEWDYGYTF
abundance: few; d_gene: NA; v_gene: TRBV9; j_gene: TRBJ2-2; CDR3nt: TGTGCCCGCAGCGTAGAGGGGGGCGCGGGCGGCGGGGAGCTGTTTTTT; CDR3aa: CARSVEGGAGGGELFF
abundance: NA; d_gene: NA; v_gene: TRBV19; j_gene: TRBJ2-3; CDR3nt: TGTGCCAGTAGTATTGGAGTCCTGACTAGCACAGATACGCAGTATTTT; CDR3aa: CASSIGVLTSTDTQYF
abundance: NA; d_gene: TRBD1; v_gene: TRBV29-1; j_gene: TRBJ2-7; CDR3nt: TGCAGCGTTGTGGAGAACAGGGGACGCGAGCAGTACTTC; CDR3aa: CSVVENRGREQYF
abundance: NA; d_gene: NA; v_gene: TRBV7-6; j_gene: TRBJ2-1; CDR3nt: TGTGCCAGCAGCCTGAGAACCGATGGGCGATTGTTCTTC; CDR3aa: CASSLRTDGRLFF
abundance: NA; d_gene: TRBD1; v_gene: TRBV4-1; j_gene: TRBJ2-1; CDR3nt: TGCGCCAGCAGCCATCGGGTAGGGGGCCGTCCCCTTACGAGCTCCTACAATGAGCAGTTCTTC; CDR3aa: CASSHRVGGRPLTSSYNEQFF